The clone carrying this T cell receptor beta chain appeared many times. Its target is unknown. With template switching, a universal primer site was added, and the cDNA carried unique molecular identifiers. TCRdb processed the 5' RACE reads anew with MiXCR; each CDR3 protein has one entry. In the table there are about 810,000 distinct CDR3 sequences, 12% of which are singletons. The data were taken from a study of identical twins. General study results and limits: Excess sharing between twins was weaker in beta out-of-frame sequences. In cord blood, abundant beta clonotypes had fewer insertions; memory showed no trend.

The germline CDR1 and CDR2 sequences are KGHDR and SFDVKD. This CDR3 is 13 amino acids long. Trimming cost V 5 bases and J 6 bases, with 10 bases left between them. These records were also assigned to another study, of yellow fever vaccine responses in identical twins.

The chain links TRBV24-1 to TRBJ2-1; possibly TRBD1 for D (6 bases). The clonotype comes from a woman between 18 and 29 years old in good health. The sequencing sample was made of PBMCs. Written as DNA, the CDR3 is TGTGCCACCAGTGTGGGCAGGGGCAATGAGCAGTTCTTC. Translating gives CATSVGRGNEQFF.